The rows below give T cell receptor beta chains drawn from one sample of a study of human T cells and chemical hapten exposure. TCRdb reanalysed the RACE reads using MiXCR and keeps one entry per CDR3 protein. Among about 42,000 distinct CDR3 sequences listed, 9.5% to 10% were seen once. This material consisted of whole blood, taken in connection with sensitization to the hapten diphenylcyclopropenone (DPC). The receptor source for this set is a woman younger than 45 with alopecia areata. Some clones in this sample may be carry-over from other donors' samples. The CDR3 runs from the conserved cysteine through the conserved F or W. A D gene is named only where the DNA matches it firmly. The listing skips clone size in some rows; elsewhere it reads once, few, many or a size class.

V gene: TRBV7-2; J gene: TRBJ2-3; D gene: .; clone size: few; CDR3 protein: CASSLTREDTQYF; CDR3 DNA: TGTGCCAGCAGCCTCACTAGAGAAGATACGCAGTATTTT
V gene: TRBV15; J gene: TRBJ1-5; D gene: .; clone size: .; CDR3 protein: CATSRAGSGRPQHF; CDR3 DNA: TGTGCCACCAGCAGAGCAGGGTCAGGGCGGCCCCAGCATTTT
V gene: TRBV7-2; J gene: TRBJ2-5; D gene: TRBD1; clone size: many; CDR3 protein: CASSSDRGPETQYF; CDR3 DNA: TGTGCCAGCAGCTCAGACAGGGGGCCAGAGACCCAGTACTTC
V gene: TRBV7-7; J gene: TRBJ2-5; D gene: .; clone size: many; CDR3 protein: CASSAGTGAQETQYF; CDR3 DNA: TGTGCTAGCAGCGCAGGAACAGGCGCCCAAGAGACCCAGTACTTC
V gene: TRBV20-1; J gene: TRBJ1-4; D gene: .; clone size: .; CDR3 protein: CSATGDRNEKLFF; CDR3 DNA: TGCAGTGCTACGGGGGACCGGAACGAAAAACTGTTTTTT
V gene: TRBV7-2; J gene: TRBJ2-5; D gene: TRBD2; clone size: .; CDR3 protein: CASSLGTSIETQYF; CDR3 DNA: TGTGCCAGCAGCTTAGGGACTAGCATAGAGACCCAGTACTTC
V gene: TRBV5-5; J gene: TRBJ1-6; D gene: .; clone size: few; CDR3 protein: CASSLGFNSPLHF; CDR3 DNA: TGTGCCAGCAGCTTAGGTTTTAATTCACCCCTCCACTTT
V gene: TRBV12-3/TRBV12-4; J gene: TRBJ1-1; D gene: .; clone size: .; CDR3 protein: CASSFNREDTEAFF; CDR3 DNA: TGTGCCAGCAGTTTCAACAGGGAGGACACTGAAGCTTTCTTT
V gene: TRBV4-2; J gene: TRBJ2-1; D gene: .; clone size: .; CDR3 protein: CASSQDGGTEQFF; CDR3 DNA: TGTGCCAGCAGCCAAGATGGGGGAACTGAGCAGTTCTTC
V gene: TRBV4-3; J gene: TRBJ2-7; D gene: TRBD2; clone size: few; CDR3 protein: CASSPHGLANSYEQYF; CDR3 DNA: TGCGCCAGCAGCCCCCACGGACTAGCGAATTCCTACGAGCAGTACTTC
V gene: TRBV5-5; J gene: TRBJ2-5; D gene: .; clone size: .; CDR3 protein: CASSLGGRVETQYF; CDR3 DNA: TGTGCCAGCAGCTTGGGGGGGAGAGTAGAGACCCAGTACTTC
V gene: TRBV20-1; J gene: TRBJ1-4; D gene: .; clone size: many; CDR3 protein: CSAKTVLPVGRQGTYFANEKLFF; CDR3 DNA: TGCAGTGCTAAAACAGTTCTCCCTGTGGGGAGGCAGGGGACCTATTTTGCTAATGAAAAACTGTTTTTT
V gene: TRBV28; J gene: TRBJ1-5; D gene: .; clone size: .; CDR3 protein: CASSFRRQGGNQPQHF; CDR3 DNA: TGTGCCAGCAGTTTTCGTCGGCAGGGTGGGAATCAGCCCCAGCATTTT
V gene: TRBV6-1; J gene: TRBJ2-1; D gene: TRBD1; clone size: .; CDR3 protein: CASSLGTGVSNEQFF; CDR3 DNA: TGTGCCAGCAGTCTCGGGACAGGGGTATCCAATGAGCAGTTCTTC
V gene: TRBV3-1; J gene: TRBJ2-5; D gene: .; clone size: .; CDR3 protein: CASSQESGDQTQYF; CDR3 DNA: TGTGCCAGCAGCCAAGAGTCAGGTGACCAGACCCAGTACTTC
V gene: TRBV28; J gene: TRBJ2-3; D gene: .; clone size: .; CDR3 protein: CASRVPSGGDTQYF; CDR3 DNA: TGTGCCAGCAGAGTTCCCTCCGGGGGTGATACGCAGTATTTT
V gene: TRBV6-6; J gene: TRBJ2-2; D gene: TRBD2; clone size: many; CDR3 protein: CASSPGLGTGELFF; CDR3 DNA: TGTGCCAGCAGTCCGGGACTAGGCACCGGGGAGCTGTTTTTT
V gene: TRBV3-1; J gene: TRBJ1-1; D gene: .; clone size: few; CDR3 protein: CASSQEAGNKNTEAFF; CDR3 DNA: TGTGCCAGCAGCCAAGAAGCGGGGAACAAGAACACTGAAGCTTTCTTT
V gene: TRBV3-1; J gene: TRBJ1-6; D gene: .; clone size: .; CDR3 protein: CASSQPGQADSPLHF; CDR3 DNA: TGTGCCAGCAGCCAACCCGGACAAGCTGATTCACCCCTCCACTTT
V gene: TRBV5-1; J gene: TRBJ2-7; D gene: TRBD2; clone size: few; CDR3 protein: CASRAIERGGPEQYF; CDR3 DNA: TGCGCCAGCAGGGCGATCGAGCGGGGGGGCCCCGAGCAGTACTTC
V gene: TRBV28; J gene: TRBJ2-5; D gene: TRBD1; clone size: many; CDR3 protein: CASSLGGEGGETQYF; CDR3 DNA: TGTGCCAGCAGTTTAGGGGGAGAAGGGGGCGAGACCCAGTACTTC
V gene: TRBV28; J gene: TRBJ2-3; D gene: TRBD2; clone size: .; CDR3 protein: CASSSIRLAGGISTDTQYF; CDR3 DNA: TGTGCCAGCAGTTCCATTCGACTAGCGGGGGGGATTAGCACAGATACGCAGTATTTT
V gene: TRBV24-1; J gene: TRBJ2-2; D gene: .; clone size: few; CDR3 protein: CATSPGFGELFF; CDR3 DNA: TGTGCCACCAGCCCAGGATTCGGGGAGCTGTTTTTT
V gene: TRBV18; J gene: TRBJ2-3; D gene: TRBD2; clone size: few; CDR3 protein: CASSRTSGVTDTQYF; CDR3 DNA: TGTGCCAGCTCACGGACTAGCGGGGTCACAGATACGCAGTATTTT
V gene: TRBV12-3/TRBV12-4; J gene: TRBJ2-1; D gene: TRBD2; clone size: few; CDR3 protein: CASSLSGVYNEQFF; CDR3 DNA: TGTGCCAGCAGTTTAAGCGGGGTGTACAATGAGCAGTTCTTC
V gene: TRBV7-9; J gene: TRBJ1-1; D gene: .; clone size: many; CDR3 protein: CASSLGVTEAFF; CDR3 DNA: TGTGCCAGCAGCTTGGGTGTCACTGAAGCTTTCTTT
V gene: TRBV20-1; J gene: TRBJ2-5; D gene: .; clone size: .; CDR3 protein: CSARDSGGGLQETQYF; CDR3 DNA: TGCAGTGCTAGAGATTCGGGGGGCGGCCTCCAAGAGACCCAGTACTTC
V gene: TRBV5-4; J gene: TRBJ2-5; D gene: TRBD2; clone size: many; CDR3 protein: CASSTTSGAYQETQYF; CDR3 DNA: TGTGCCAGCAGCACGACTAGCGGGGCCTACCAAGAGACCCAGTACTTC
V gene: TRBV20-1; J gene: TRBJ1-2; D gene: .; clone size: few; CDR3 protein: CSAWTDNYGYTF; CDR3 DNA: TGCAGTGCTTGGACAGATAACTATGGCTACACCTTC
V gene: TRBV30; J gene: TRBJ2-2; D gene: TRBD1; clone size: many; CDR3 protein: CAWSLKQGARNTGELFF; CDR3 DNA: TGTGCCTGGAGTCTTAAACAGGGGGCTAGGAACACCGGGGAGCTGTTTTTT
V gene: TRBV28; J gene: TRBJ2-2; D gene: TRBD1; clone size: few; CDR3 protein: CASTLGQGTGELFF; CDR3 DNA: TGTGCCAGCACACTCGGACAGGGGACCGGGGAGCTGTTTTTT
V gene: TRBV28; J gene: TRBJ2-5; D gene: .; clone size: few; CDR3 protein: CASSPPNQETQYF; CDR3 DNA: TGTGCCAGCAGTCCCCCCAATCAAGAGACCCAGTACTTC
V gene: TRBV20-1; J gene: TRBJ2-3; D gene: .; clone size: .; CDR3 protein: CSGRVADTQYF; CDR3 DNA: TGCAGTGGGAGGGTGGCAGATACGCAGTATTTT